This T cell receptor (beta chain) was retrieved from a study of cytomegalovirus exposure and HLA in healthy donors. The CDR3 is 15 amino acids. V lost 6 bases and J 4 bases, leaving 15 bases between the germline ends. Per germline, CDR1 KGHSH and CDR2 LQKENI. Notes on this clone: Its specificity is not known.

The primer mix had 60 Vbeta and 13 Jbeta primers. The data were produced by immunoSEQ multiplex PCR, yet TCRdb's version contains in-frame clones alone and is incomplete. The repertoire holds around 150,000 clones, with approximately 80% as singletons. Notes on the study in general: Many donors carried some public TCRs, although rarity characterized most TCR sequences.

This rearrangement joins TRBV18 to TRBJ1-4, with D possibly being TRBD1 (5 bases). The clonotype originates from a male donor in good health and CMV-seropositive. The sequenced sample consisted of PBMCs. The CDR3, as DNA: TGTGCCAGCTCGTCCGGTCTGACAGATAATGAAAAACTGTTTTTT. This sequence encodes CASSSGLTDNEKLFF.